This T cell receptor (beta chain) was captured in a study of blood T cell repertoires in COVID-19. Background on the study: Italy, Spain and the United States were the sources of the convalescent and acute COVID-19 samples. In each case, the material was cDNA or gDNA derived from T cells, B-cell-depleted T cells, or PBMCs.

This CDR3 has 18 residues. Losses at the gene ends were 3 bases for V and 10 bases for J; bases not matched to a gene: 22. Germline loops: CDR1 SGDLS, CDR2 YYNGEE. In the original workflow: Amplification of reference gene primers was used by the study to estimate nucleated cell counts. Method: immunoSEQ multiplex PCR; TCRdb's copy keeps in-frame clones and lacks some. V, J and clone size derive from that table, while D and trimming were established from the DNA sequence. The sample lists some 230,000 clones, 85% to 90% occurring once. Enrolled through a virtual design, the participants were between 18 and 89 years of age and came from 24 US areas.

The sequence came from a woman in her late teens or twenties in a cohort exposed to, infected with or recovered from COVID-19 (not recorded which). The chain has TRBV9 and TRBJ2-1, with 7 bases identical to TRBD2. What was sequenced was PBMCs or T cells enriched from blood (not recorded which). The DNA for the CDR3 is TGTGCCAGCAGCGCACTATCGCCGGGAGCGGGGATGCCAGGAGAGCAGTTCTTC. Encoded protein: CASSALSPGAGMPGEQFF.